This T cell receptor beta chain was sequenced in a study of blood T cell repertoires in COVID-19. Looking at the study overall: Italy, Spain and the United States were the sources of the convalescent and acute COVID-19 samples. Nucleic acid was either cDNA or gDNA, and it came from T cells, B-cell-depleted T cells, or PBMCs.

In the original analysis: By means of reference gene primer amplification, nucleated cell counts were estimated. Clones were sequenced by immunoSEQ multiplex PCR, and TCRdb holds only the in-frame ones, with some missing. From that table come the V and J calls and clone size; the DNA was used to work out D and trimming. The repertoire holds about 190,000 clones, with around 86% as singletons. The junction had 12 bases not matched to a gene; V was cut back by 2 bases and J by 5 bases. CDR1 LNHNV and CDR2 YYDKDF come from the germline V gene (reference sequence). The CDR3 loop spans 17 amino acids. The sequencing input was peripheral blood. The rearrangement links TRBV15 to TRBJ1-1, with 9 bases identical to TRBD1. This sequence was found in a man in his forties or fifties with acute or convalescent COVID-19. CDR3 protein: CATSRLGNRGRETEAFF. The CDR3, as DNA: TGTGCCACCAGCAGATTGGGAAACAGGGGGCGTGAGACTGAAGCTTTCTTT. The full variable domain, in which reference TRBV15 and TRBJ1-1 provide the parts outside the CDR3, is DAMVIQNPRYQVTQFGKPVTLSCSQTLNHNVMYWYQQKSSQAPKLLFHYYDKDFNNEADTPDNFQSRRPNTSFCFLDIRSPGLGDTAMYLCATSRLGNRGRETEAFFGQGTRLTVV.